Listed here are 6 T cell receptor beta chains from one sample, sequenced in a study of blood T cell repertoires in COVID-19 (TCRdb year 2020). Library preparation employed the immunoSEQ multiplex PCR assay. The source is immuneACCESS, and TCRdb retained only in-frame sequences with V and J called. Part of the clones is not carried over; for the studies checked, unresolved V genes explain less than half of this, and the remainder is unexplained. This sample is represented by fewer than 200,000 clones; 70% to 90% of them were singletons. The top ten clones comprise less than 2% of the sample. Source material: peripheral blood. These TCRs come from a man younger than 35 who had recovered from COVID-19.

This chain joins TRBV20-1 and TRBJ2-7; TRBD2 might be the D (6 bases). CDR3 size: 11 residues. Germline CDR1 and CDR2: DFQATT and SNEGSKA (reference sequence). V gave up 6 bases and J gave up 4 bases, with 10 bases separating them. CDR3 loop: CSAGGPYEQYF. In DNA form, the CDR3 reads TGCAGTGCCGGGGGACCGTACGAGCAGTACTTC.

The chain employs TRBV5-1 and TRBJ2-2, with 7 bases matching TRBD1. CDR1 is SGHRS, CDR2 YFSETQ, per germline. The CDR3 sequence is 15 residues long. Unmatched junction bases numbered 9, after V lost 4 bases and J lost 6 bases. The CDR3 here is CASSPRQGIAGELFF. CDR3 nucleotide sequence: TGCGCCAGCAGCCCCCGACAGGGAATCGCCGGGGAGCTGTTTTTT. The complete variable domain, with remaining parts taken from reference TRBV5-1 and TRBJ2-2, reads KAGVTQTPRYLIKTRGQQVTLSCSPISGHRSVSWYQQTPGQGLQFLFEYFSETQRNKGNFPGRFSGRQFSNSRSEMNVSTLELGDSALYLCASSPRQGIAGELFFGEGSRLTVL.

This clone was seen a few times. Written as DNA, the CDR3 is TGTGCCAGTAGTATTATTGCGAGTTGGGGACAGGGTTATCAGCCCCAGCATTTT. As protein: CASSIIASWGQGYQPQHF. The chain has TRBV19 and TRBJ1-5, with TRBD1 identical over 9 bases. V shed 3 bases and J 5 bases; nucleotides not matched to a gene: 14. Germline values: CDR1 LNHDA, CDR2 SQIVND (reference sequence). The CDR3 totals 18 residues.

The CDR3 region has the DNA TGTGCCAGCAGTGATGACACTCAGCCCCTCCACTTT. Protein: CASSDDTQPLHF. The gene calls are TRBV12-3 or TRBV12-4 and TRBJ1-6; D is unclear. The CDR3 length is 12 residues. With 5 bases removed from V and 13 bases from J, the gap between germline ends came to 12 bases.

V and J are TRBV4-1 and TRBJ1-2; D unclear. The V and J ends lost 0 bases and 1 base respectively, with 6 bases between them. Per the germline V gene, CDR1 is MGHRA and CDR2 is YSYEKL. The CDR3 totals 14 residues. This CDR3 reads CASSQDGGNYGYTF. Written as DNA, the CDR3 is TGCGCCAGCAGCCAAGATGGCGGTAACTATGGCTACACCTTC.

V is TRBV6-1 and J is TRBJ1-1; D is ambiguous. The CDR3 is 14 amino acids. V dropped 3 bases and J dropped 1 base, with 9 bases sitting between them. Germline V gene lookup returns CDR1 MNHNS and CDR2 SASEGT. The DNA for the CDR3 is TGTGCCAGCAGTGATCTCGAGGGGAACACTGAAGCTTTCTTT. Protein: CASSDLEGNTEAFF.